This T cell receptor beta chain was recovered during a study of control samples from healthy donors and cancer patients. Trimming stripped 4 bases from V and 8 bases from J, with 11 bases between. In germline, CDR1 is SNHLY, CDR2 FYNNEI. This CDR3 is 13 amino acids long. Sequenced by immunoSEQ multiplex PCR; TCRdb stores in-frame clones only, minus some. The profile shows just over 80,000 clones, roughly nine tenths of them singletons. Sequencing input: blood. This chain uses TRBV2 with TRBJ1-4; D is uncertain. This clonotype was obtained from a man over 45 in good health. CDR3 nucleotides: TGTGCCAGCAGTGCTGGGTCCGAGGAAAAACTGTTTTTT. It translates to CASSAGSEEKLFF.